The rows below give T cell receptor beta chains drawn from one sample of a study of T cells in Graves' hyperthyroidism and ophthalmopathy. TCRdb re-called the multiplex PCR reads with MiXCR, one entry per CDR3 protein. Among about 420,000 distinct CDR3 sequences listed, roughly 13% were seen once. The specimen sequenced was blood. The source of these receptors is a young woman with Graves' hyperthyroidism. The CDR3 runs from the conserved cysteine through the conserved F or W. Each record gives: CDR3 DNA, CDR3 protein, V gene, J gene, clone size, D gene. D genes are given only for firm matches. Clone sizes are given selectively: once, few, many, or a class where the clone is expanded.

DNA: TGTGCCAGCAGCGTGGGGGAAACTGAAGCTTTCTTT
CDR3: CASSVGETEAFF
V: TRBV9
J: TRBJ1-1
size: many
D: NA

DNA: TGTGCCATCAGTGTTGCGGAGGGAGATACGCAGTATTTT
CDR3: CAISVAEGDTQYF
V: TRBV10-3
J: TRBJ2-3
size: many
D: NA

DNA: TGTGCCAGCCATCCGACAGGGGGGATCAATCAGCCCCAGCATTTT
CDR3: CASHPTGGINQPQHF
V: TRBV12-3/TRBV12-4
J: TRBJ1-5
size: few
D: TRBD1

DNA: TGTGCCAGCAGTCTTTTCACCGGGGAGCTGTTTTTT
CDR3: CASSLFTGELFF
V: TRBV28
J: TRBJ2-2
size: many
D: NA

DNA: TGTGCCAGCAGTGAAAGAAACAATGAGCAGTTCTTC
CDR3: CASSERNNEQFF
V: TRBV6-1
J: TRBJ2-1
size: few
D: NA

DNA: TGTGCCAGCAGTTTGGACGGTGGGGGTAATGAGCAGTTCTTC
CDR3: CASSLDGGGNEQFF
V: TRBV28
J: TRBJ2-1
size: many
D: NA

DNA: TGTGCCAGCAGAATTTCTAGCGGGAGTGCCCAGTACTTC
CDR3: CASRISSGSAQYF
V: TRBV28
J: TRBJ2-5
size: many
D: TRBD2

DNA: TGTGCCAGCTCACACGGACTAGCGGGAGTTAGAGTGTATGATGAGCAGTTCTTC
CDR3: CASSHGLAGVRVYDEQFF
V: TRBV18
J: TRBJ2-1
size: NA
D: TRBD2

DNA: TGTGCCAGCAGTGAGGGCGGGACTAGCGGGTACGAGCAGTACTTC
CDR3: CASSEGGTSGYEQYF
V: TRBV2
J: TRBJ2-7
size: many
D: TRBD2

DNA: TGCAGTGCTAGGTTAGAACGGGGGTCGCTTGAGCAGTTCTTC
CDR3: CSARLERGSLEQFF
V: TRBV20-1
J: TRBJ2-1
size: many
D: NA

DNA: TGTGCCAGCAGAACGGGACAGGGGGCTCACGAGCAGTACTTC
CDR3: CASRTGQGAHEQYF
V: TRBV28
J: TRBJ2-7
size: many
D: TRBD1

DNA: TGTGCCAGTAGTTCAGGACCCGAACCAGAGACCCAGTACTTC
CDR3: CASSSGPEPETQYF
V: TRBV19
J: TRBJ2-5
size: many
D: NA

DNA: TGCAGTGCTAGGGGAGGGGGCCGGTCAGTATTTAGCAATCAGCCCCAGCATTTT
CDR3: CSARGGGRSVFSNQPQHF
V: TRBV20-1
J: TRBJ1-5
size: NA
D: TRBD1

DNA: TGCAGCGTAGGACCGGGACAGGGCTCCTACGAGCAGTACTTC
CDR3: CSVGPGQGSYEQYF
V: TRBV29-1
J: TRBJ2-7
size: many
D: TRBD1

DNA: TGTGCCAGCAGCTCCCTCGGACTAGCGGGAGGCTACGAGCAGTACTTC
CDR3: CASSSLGLAGGYEQYF
V: TRBV11-3
J: TRBJ2-7
size: many
D: TRBD2

DNA: TGTGCCAGCAGTCAATCGGGACAGGGGGCTCATGAGCAGTTCTTC
CDR3: CASSQSGQGAHEQFF
V: TRBV28
J: TRBJ2-1
size: many
D: TRBD1

DNA: TGTGCCAGCAGCCGGCCCACCCCGGCGTACAATGAGCAGTTCTTC
CDR3: CASSRPTPAYNEQFF
V: TRBV27
J: TRBJ2-1
size: NA
D: NA

DNA: TGTGCCAGCGGAGGGGGACTAGCGGACCAAGAGACCCAGTACTTC
CDR3: CASGGGLADQETQYF
V: TRBV3-1
J: TRBJ2-5
size: NA
D: TRBD2

DNA: TGCAGTGCTGTTGGGACTAGCGGCCTCTCCTACAATGAGCAGTTCTTC
CDR3: CSAVGTSGLSYNEQFF
V: TRBV20-1
J: TRBJ2-1
size: NA
D: TRBD2

DNA: TGTGCCAGCTCAGATGAGGGACAAACCAATCAGCCCCAGCATTTT
CDR3: CASSDEGQTNQPQHF
V: TRBV18
J: TRBJ1-5
size: many
D: NA

DNA: TGTGCCAGCAGCGGTACAGGGGCCGAGCAGTACTTC
CDR3: CASSGTGAEQYF
V: TRBV9
J: TRBJ2-7
size: few
D: TRBD1

DNA: TGTGCCAGCACCATTACGCCAGGGGCCCAGGCACGGGAGCAGTTCTTC
CDR3: CASTITPGAQAREQFF
V: TRBV6-1
J: TRBJ2-1
size: NA
D: NA

DNA: TGTGCCAGCAGTTGGACAGGAGCAACTAATGAAAAACTGTTTTTT
CDR3: CASSWTGATNEKLFF
V: TRBV27
J: TRBJ1-4
size: many
D: TRBD1